This passage covers 17 T cell receptor beta chains from one sample sequenced in a study of identifying expanded T cells in peripheral blood. Sequenced by immunoSEQ multiplex PCR; TCRdb stores in-frame clones only, minus some. The table lists about 83,000 clones, about 91% of them singletons, with approximately 3% in the top ten. The sample was blood. These receptors came from a person aged 18 to 69 in good health.

The gene calls are TRBV19 and TRBJ1-2; 7 nucleotides align to TRBD1. V gave up 10 bases and J gave up 5 bases; unmatched junction bases: 10. Germline loops: CDR1 LNHDA, CDR2 SQIVND (reference sequence). The CDR3 extends over 13 amino acids. The CDR3, as DNA: TGTGCCACACGGGGACAGTCCCTATATGGCTACACCTTC. This codes for CATRGQSLYGYTF.

The V and J genes are TRBV7-9 and TRBJ2-7; 7 bases map to TRBD2. CDR1 is SEHNR, CDR2 FQNEAQ, per germline (reference sequence). Trimming at V came to 1 base and at J to 4 bases, leaving 7 bases not matched to a gene. The CDR3 length is 15 residues. The CDR3 bases are TGTGCCAGCAGCTTAGTCCCGGGACTACAATACGAGCAGTACTTC. It yields the protein CASSLVPGLQYEQYF.

The V call is TRBV5-4, the J call TRBJ2-1; the D gene is possibly TRBD1 (6 bases). CDR3 length: 14 amino acids. V was pared by 2 bases and J by 6 bases, with 12 bases between. Germline values: CDR1 SGHNT, CDR2 YYREEE (reference sequence). The CDR3 spells CASSFAGQLNEQFF. The CDR3 DNA reads TGTGCCAGCAGCTTTGCTGGACAGCTCAATGAGCAGTTCTTC. Full variable domain (rest looked up from reference TRBV5-4 and TRBJ2-1): ETGVTQSPTHLIKTRGQQVTLRCSSQSGHNTVSWYQQALGQGPQFIFQYYREEENGRGNFPPRFSGLQFPNYSSELNVNALELDDSALYLCASSFAGQLNEQFFGPGTRLTVL.

This sequence joins TRBV10-1 and TRBJ2-3; D is undetermined. The germline CDR1 and CDR2 sequences are WNHNN and SYGVQD (reference sequence). The CDR3 is made up of 13 amino acids. Trimming stripped 0 bases from V and 7 bases from J, with 8 bases between. The CDR3 DNA follows: TGCGCCAGCAGTGAGTCGCCAAGAAATACGCAGTATTTT. Amino acid sequence: CASSESPRNTQYF.

The chain joins TRBV9 to TRBJ2-5; a possible D gene is TRBD2 (5 bases). There are 15 residues in the CDR3. The germline gives CDR1 SGDLS, CDR2 YYNGEE. The ends were cut back, 0 bases at V and 2 bases at J, with 11 bases in the middle. The CDR3 DNA sequence: TGTGCCAGCAGCGTAGAAGCGGACCCACAAGAGACCCAGTACTTC. Its translation: CASSVEADPQETQYF.

This clone has more than one count but fewer than ten. The DNA for the CDR3 is TGTGCCAGCAGCTTAGTCGGGAGCGCCCCACGGAGCAATGAGCAGTTCTTC. This translates into CASSLVGSAPRSNEQFF. This chain connects TRBV7-8 to TRBJ2-1; D might be TRBD2 (6 bases). CDR3 size: 17 residues. V was clipped by 1 base and J by 6 bases, with 19 bases between them. Looked up from germline, CDR1 is SGHVS and CDR2 is FQNEAQ.

The rearrangement joins TRBV5-4 to TRBJ2-4, with D maybe TRBD1 (6 bases). CDR3 length equals 14 residues. Germline loops: CDR1 SGHNT, CDR2 YYREEE (reference sequence). V lost 0 bases to trimming and J lost 6 bases, with 10 bases between them. In DNA form, the CDR3 reads TGTGCCAGCAGCTTGGGGCAGGGGATAAACATTCAGTACTTC. This encodes CASSLGQGINIQYF. Combining the CDR3 with reference TRBV5-4 and TRBJ2-4 gives the whole variable domain ETGVTQSPTHLIKTRGQQVTLRCSSQSGHNTVSWYQQALGQGPQFIFQYYREEENGRGNFPPRFSGLQFPNYSSELNVNALELDDSALYLCASSLGQGINIQYFGAGTRLSVL.

This clone was seen once. J is TRBJ1-1 and V is TRBV6-6, with 9 bases lining up with TRBD1. The V segment lost 10 bases and the J segment 7 bases; nucleotides outside the gene matches: 10. This CDR3 is 13 amino acids long. Per the germline V gene, CDR1 is MNHNY and CDR2 is SVGAGI (reference sequence). As DNA, the CDR3 is TGTGCCATATATCAACAGGGGGCAGGTGAAGCTTTCTTT. Encoded protein: CAIYQQGAGEAFF.

This clone was observed once. The rearrangement uses TRBV9 and TRBJ1-3; no clear D gene. V lost 0 bases and J 7 bases, leaving 14 bases between the germline ends. The germline V gene has CDR1 SGDLS and CDR2 YYNGEE. This CDR3 is built from 15 residues. CDR3 coding DNA: TGTGCCAGCAGCGTAGGGTCGGAAGGAACGAACACCATATATTTT. This gives the protein CASSVGSEGTNTIYF. The full variable domain, rest sourced from reference TRBV9 and TRBJ1-3, is DSGVTQTPKHLITATGQRVTLRCSPRSGDLSVYWYQQSLDQGLQFLIQYYNGEERAKGNILERFSAQQFPDLHSELNLSSLELGDSALYFCASSVGSEGTNTIYFGEGSWLTVV.

The V gene is TRBV10-3, the J gene TRBJ1-2; possible D gene TRBD1, 6 bases. CDR1 is ENHRY and CDR2 is SYGVKD in the germline V gene. This CDR3 is 13 amino acids long. V lost 2 bases, J lost 6 bases, and 10 bases lay in between. As DNA, the CDR3 is TGTGCCATCAGTGAGGGGACACGGGATGGCTACACCTTC. It is translated as CAISEGTRDGYTF.

This chain joins TRBV6-1 and TRBJ2-5, with D maybe TRBD1 (6 bases). V was trimmed by 5 bases and J by 1 base, leaving 11 bases between them. Per the germline V gene, CDR1 is MNHNS and CDR2 is SASEGT. The CDR3 is 14 amino acids. The CDR3 loop reads CASSLQGLQETQYF. CDR3 nucleotides: TGTGCCAGCAGTCTACAGGGTCTCCAAGAGACCCAGTACTTC.

This clone has just one count. The V and J genes are TRBV7-6 and TRBJ2-7; 7 nucleotides match TRBD1. CDR3 length: 16 amino acids. Germline values: CDR1 SGHVS, CDR2 FNYEAQ. Unmatched junction bases numbered 13, after V lost 1 base and J lost 7 bases. Here the CDR3 DNA reads TGTGCCAGCAGCTTAGTGGGGGACAGCCCCCACGGGGAGCAGTACTTC. Amino acids: CASSLVGDSPHGEQYF.

The genes are TRBV29-1 and TRBJ2-7; D perhaps matches TRBD2 (6 bases). The ends were cut back, 7 bases at V and 2 bases at J, with 24 bases in the middle. The CDR3 spans 16 residues. The V gene's germline CDR1 is SQVTM and CDR2 ANQGSEA. As DNA, the CDR3 is TGCAGCGCTTATGGAGTGGGGTGGGGAGGACCCTACGAGCAGTACTTC. Its translation is CSAYGVGWGGPYEQYF.

The chain is built from TRBV6-6 and TRBJ1-6; 7 nucleotides line up with TRBD1. The V segment lost 8 bases and the J segment 5 bases; nucleotides outside the gene matches: 3. The CDR3 is made up of 13 amino acids. Per the germline V gene, CDR1 is MNHNY and CDR2 is SVGAGI (reference sequence). The CDR3, as DNA: TGTGCCAGCGGTGACAGGGATAATTCACCCCTCCACTTT. As protein: CASGDRDNSPLHF.

This sequence joins TRBV13 and TRBJ1-1, with D unclear. The CDR3 length is 14 residues. With 3 bases removed from V and 0 bases from J, the gap between germline ends came to 8 bases. Germline values: CDR1 PRHDT, CDR2 FYEKMQ (reference sequence). CDR3 sequence (DNA): TGTGCCAGCAGCTTTCGAGTCATGAACACTGAAGCTTTCTTT. As protein: CASSFRVMNTEAFF.

The rearrangement uses TRBV6-5 and TRBJ2-7; D is unresolved. The CDR3 is 16 residues long. Trimming left V 0 bases short and J 0 bases short, with 12 bases between. Germline-derived CDR1 and CDR2 are MNHEY and SVGAGI. This CDR3 is CASSYSRQVNSYEQYF. As DNA, the CDR3 is TGTGCCAGCAGTTACTCGAGGCAGGTGAACTCCTACGAGCAGTACTTC.

The V and J genes are TRBV6-1 and TRBJ1-2; no clear D. The CDR3 consists of 12 residues. Germline V gene sequence: CDR1 MNHNS, CDR2 SASEGT. The ends were cut back, 2 bases at V and 4 bases at J, with 5 bases in the middle. CDR3 nucleotides: TGTGCCAGCAGTGAAAAGGGCTATGGCTACACCTTC. Translated, it gives CASSEKGYGYTF.